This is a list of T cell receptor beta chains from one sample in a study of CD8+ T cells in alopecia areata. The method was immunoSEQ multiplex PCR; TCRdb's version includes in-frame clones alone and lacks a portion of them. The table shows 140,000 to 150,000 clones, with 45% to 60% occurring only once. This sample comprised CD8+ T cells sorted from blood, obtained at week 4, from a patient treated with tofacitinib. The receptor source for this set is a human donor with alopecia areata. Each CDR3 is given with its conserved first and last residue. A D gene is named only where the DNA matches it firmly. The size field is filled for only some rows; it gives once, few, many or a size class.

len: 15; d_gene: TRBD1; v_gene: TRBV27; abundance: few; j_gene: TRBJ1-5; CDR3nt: TGTGCCAGCAGCCCGGGACAGGGACGCAATCAGCCCCAGCATTTT; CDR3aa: CASSPGQGRNQPQHF
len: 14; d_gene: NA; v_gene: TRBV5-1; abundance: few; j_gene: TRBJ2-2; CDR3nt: TGCGCCAGCAGCTGGTACACGAACACCGGGGAGCTGTTTTTT; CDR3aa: CASSWYTNTGELFF
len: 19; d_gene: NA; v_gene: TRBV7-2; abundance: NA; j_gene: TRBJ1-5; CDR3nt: TGTGCCAGCAGCTTACCCTTGAAAACCGACAGGTTTAGCAATCAGCCCCAGCATTTT; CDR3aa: CASSLPLKTDRFSNQPQHF
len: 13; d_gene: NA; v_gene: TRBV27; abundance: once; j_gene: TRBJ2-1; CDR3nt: TGTGCCAGCAGTCCACGACAGAACCATGAGCAGTTCTTC; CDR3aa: CASSPRQNHEQFF
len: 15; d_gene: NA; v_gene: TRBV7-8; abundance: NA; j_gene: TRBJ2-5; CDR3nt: TGTGCCAGCAGCTCCCACGCTGGTCACAAAGAGACCCAGTACTTC; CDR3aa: CASSSHAGHKETQYF
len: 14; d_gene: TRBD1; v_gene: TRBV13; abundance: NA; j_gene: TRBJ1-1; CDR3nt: TGTGCCAGCAGTCCATCCCACAGGGGCACTGAAGCTTTCTTT; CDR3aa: CASSPSHRGTEAFF
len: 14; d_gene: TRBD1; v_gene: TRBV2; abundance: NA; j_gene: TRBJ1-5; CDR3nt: TGTGCCAGCAGTGCACAGGGGGCCCGACAGCCCCAGCATTTT; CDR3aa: CASSAQGARQPQHF
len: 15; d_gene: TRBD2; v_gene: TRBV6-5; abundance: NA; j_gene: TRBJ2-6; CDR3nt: TGTGCCAGCAGCCAAGGGAGGGCTGGGGCCAACGTCCTGACTTTC; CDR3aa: CASSQGRAGANVLTF
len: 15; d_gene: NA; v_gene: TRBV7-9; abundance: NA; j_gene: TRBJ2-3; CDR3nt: TGTGCCAGCACCCTGGTGGGACCTAGCACAGATACGCAGTATTTT; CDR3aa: CASTLVGPSTDTQYF
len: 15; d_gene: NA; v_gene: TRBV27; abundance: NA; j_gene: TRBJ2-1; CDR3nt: TGTGCCAGCAGTGCGCGGGACAGCCTTAACAATGAGCAGTTCTTC; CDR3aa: CASSARDSLNNEQFF
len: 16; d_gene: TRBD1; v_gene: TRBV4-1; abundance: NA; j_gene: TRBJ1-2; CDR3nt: TGCGCCAGCAGCCCGAGACAGGGGTCGTCGGGGTATGGCTACACCTTC; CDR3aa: CASSPRQGSSGYGYTF
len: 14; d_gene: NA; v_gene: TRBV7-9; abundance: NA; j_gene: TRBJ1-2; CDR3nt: TGTGCCAGCATCAATACGGGGACGTCTTATGGCTACACCTTC; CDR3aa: CASINTGTSYGYTF
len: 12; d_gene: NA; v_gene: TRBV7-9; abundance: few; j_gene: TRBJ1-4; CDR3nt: TGTGCCAGCGCAGGGTTGGATGAAAAACTGTTTTTT; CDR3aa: CASAGLDEKLFF
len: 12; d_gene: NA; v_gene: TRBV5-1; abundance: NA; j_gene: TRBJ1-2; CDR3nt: TGCGCCAGCAGCTTGGACAGTTGGGGCTACACCTTC; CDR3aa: CASSLDSWGYTF
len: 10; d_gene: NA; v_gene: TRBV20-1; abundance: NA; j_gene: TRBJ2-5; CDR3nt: TGCAGTGCTCTGAAGGAGACCCAGTACTTC; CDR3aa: CSALKETQYF
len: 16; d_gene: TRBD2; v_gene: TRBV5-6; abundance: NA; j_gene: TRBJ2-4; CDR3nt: TGTGCCAGCAGCTTGTCAGCCGGGACTATCAGAAACATTCAGTACTTC; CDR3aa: CASSLSAGTIRNIQYF